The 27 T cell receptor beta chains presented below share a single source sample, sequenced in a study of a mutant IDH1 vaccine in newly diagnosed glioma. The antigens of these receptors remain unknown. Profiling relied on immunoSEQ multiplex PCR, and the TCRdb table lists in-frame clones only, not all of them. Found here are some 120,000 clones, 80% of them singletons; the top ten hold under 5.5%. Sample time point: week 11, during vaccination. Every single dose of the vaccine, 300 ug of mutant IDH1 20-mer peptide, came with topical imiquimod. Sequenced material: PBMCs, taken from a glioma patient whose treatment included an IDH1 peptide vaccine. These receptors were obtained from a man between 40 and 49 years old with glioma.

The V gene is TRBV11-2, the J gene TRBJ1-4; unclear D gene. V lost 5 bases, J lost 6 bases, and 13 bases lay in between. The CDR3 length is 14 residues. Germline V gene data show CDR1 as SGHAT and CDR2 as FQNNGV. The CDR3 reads CASSPKNTDEKLFF. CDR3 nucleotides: TGTGCCAGCAGCCCAAAGAACACAGATGAAAAACTGTTTTTT.

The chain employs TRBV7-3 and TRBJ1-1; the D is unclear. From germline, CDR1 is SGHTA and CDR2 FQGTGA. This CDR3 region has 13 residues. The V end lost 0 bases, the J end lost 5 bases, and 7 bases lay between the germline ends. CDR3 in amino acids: CASSLTVGTEAFF. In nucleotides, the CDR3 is TGTGCCAGCAGCTTAACGGTGGGGACTGAAGCTTTCTTT.

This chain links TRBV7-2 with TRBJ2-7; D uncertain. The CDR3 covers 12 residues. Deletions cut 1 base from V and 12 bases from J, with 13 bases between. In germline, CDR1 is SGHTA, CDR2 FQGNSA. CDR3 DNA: TGTGCCAGCAGCTTAGGGAGTTACCTAGTGTACTTC. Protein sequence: CASSLGSYLVYF.

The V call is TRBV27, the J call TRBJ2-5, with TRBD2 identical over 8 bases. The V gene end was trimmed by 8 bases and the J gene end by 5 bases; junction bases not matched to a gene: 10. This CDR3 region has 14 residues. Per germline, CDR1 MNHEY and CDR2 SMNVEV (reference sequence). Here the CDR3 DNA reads TGTGCCAGCCGACGGGGGGGCCTGTGGGAGACCCAGTACTTC. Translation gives CASRRGGLWETQYF.

CDR3 nucleotides: TGTGCCAGCAGGCCCCATGGGGGCGGGACCGGGGAGCTGTTTTTT. It is translated as CASRPHGGGTGELFF. V usage is TRBV6-4 and J usage is TRBJ2-2; perhaps TRBD1 as D (6 bases). The CDR3 is 15 residues long. CDR1 is MRHNA, CDR2 SNTAGT, per germline. V dropped 6 bases and J dropped 5 bases, with 16 bases sitting between them.

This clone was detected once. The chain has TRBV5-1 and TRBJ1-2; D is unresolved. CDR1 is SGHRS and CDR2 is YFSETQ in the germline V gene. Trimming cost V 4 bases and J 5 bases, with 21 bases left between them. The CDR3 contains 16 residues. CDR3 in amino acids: CASSPGSGEGPYGYTF. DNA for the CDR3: TGCGCCAGCAGCCCGGGAAGCGGGGAGGGTCCTTATGGCTACACCTTC.

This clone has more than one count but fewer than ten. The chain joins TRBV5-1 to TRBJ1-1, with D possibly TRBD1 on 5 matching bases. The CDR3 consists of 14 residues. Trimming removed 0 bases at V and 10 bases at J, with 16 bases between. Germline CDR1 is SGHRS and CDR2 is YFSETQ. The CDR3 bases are TGCGCCAGCAGCTTGGAGGCCAGGGCTTCTACAGCTTTCTTT. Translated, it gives CASSLEARASTAFF.

This CDR3 is CASSLVPADYGYTF. In DNA form, the CDR3 reads TGTGCCAGCAGCTTAGTACCAGCAGACTATGGCTACACCTTC. This chain connects TRBV11-2 to TRBJ1-2; D remains unclear. Germline V gene lookup returns CDR1 SGHAT and CDR2 FQNNGV. Trimming left V 1 base short and J 3 bases short, with 9 bases between. This CDR3 is 14 amino acids long.

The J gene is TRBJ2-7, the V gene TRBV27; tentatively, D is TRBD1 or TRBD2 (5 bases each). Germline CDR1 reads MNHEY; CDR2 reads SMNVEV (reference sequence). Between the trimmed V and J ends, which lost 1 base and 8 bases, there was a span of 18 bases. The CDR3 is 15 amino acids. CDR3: CASSLWGSGSGQQYF. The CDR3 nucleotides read TGTGCCAGCAGTTTATGGGGGAGTGGAAGTGGGCAGCAGTACTTC.

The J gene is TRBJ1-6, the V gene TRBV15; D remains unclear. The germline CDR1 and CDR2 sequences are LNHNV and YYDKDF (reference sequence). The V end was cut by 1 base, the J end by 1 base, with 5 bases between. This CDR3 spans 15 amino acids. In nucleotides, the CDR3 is TGTGCCACCAGCAGAGGGAGATCCTATAATTCACCCCTCCACTTT. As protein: CATSRGRSYNSPLHF. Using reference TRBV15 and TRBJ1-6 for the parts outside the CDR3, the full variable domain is DAMVIQNPRYQVTQFGKPVTLSCSQTLNHNVMYWYQQKSSQAPKLLFHYYDKDFNNEADTPDNFQSRRPNTSFCFLDIRSPGLGDTAMYLCATSRGRSYNSPLHFGNGTRLTVT.

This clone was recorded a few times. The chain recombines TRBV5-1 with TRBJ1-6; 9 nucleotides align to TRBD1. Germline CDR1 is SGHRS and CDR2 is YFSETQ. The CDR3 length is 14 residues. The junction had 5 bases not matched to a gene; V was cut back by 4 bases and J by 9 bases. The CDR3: CASSLGTGSSPLHF. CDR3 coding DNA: TGCGCCAGCAGCCTCGGGACAGGGTCTTCACCCCTCCACTTT.

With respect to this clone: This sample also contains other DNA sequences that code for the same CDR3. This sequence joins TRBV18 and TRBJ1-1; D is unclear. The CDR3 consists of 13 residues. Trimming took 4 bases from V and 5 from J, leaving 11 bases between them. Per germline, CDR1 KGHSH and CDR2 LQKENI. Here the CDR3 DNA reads TGTGCCAGCTCACTAAAGGGAGGGACTGAAGCTTTCTTT. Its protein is CASSLKGGTEAFF.

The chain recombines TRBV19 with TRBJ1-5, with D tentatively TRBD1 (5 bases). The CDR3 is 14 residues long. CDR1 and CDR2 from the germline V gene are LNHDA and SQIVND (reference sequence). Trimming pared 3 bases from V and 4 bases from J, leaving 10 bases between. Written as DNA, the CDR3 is TGTGCCAGTAGTATCCGGGACCGGAATCAGCCCCAGCATTTT. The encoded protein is CASSIRDRNQPQHF.

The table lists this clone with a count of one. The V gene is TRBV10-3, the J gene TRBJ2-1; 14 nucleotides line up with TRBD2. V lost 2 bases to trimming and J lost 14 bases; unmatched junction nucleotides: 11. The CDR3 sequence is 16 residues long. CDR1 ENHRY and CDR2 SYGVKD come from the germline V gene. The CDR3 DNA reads TGTGCCATCAGTGAGCGAGGGACTAGCGGGGGATTTTTGGAGTTCTTC. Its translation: CAISERGTSGGFLEFF.

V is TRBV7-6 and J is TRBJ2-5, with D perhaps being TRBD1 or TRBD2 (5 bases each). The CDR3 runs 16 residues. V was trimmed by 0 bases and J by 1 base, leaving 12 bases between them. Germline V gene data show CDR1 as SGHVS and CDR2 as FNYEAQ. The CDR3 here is CASSLAGDRVQETQYF. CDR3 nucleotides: TGTGCCAGCAGCTTAGCTGGGGACCGAGTCCAAGAGACCCAGTACTTC. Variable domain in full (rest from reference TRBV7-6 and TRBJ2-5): GAGVSQSPRYKVTKRGQDVALRCDPISGHVSLYWYRQALGQGPEFLTYFNYEAQQDKSGLPNDRFSAERPEGSISTLTIQRTEQRDSAMYRCASSLAGDRVQETQYFGPGTRLLVL.

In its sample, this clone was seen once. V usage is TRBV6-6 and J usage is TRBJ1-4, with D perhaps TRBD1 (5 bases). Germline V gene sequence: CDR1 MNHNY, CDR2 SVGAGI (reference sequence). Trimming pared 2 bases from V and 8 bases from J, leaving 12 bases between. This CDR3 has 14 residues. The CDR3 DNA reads TGTGCCAGCAGTTACCGGGCAGGGATGGAAAAACTGTTTTTT. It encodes CASSYRAGMEKLFF.

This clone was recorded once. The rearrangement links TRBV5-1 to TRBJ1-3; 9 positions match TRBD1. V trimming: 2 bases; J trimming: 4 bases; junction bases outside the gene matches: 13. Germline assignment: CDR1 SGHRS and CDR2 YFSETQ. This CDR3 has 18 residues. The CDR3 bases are TGCGCCAGCAGCTTAACCGGGACAGGGCATATTCGGGGAAACACCATATATTTT. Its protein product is CASSLTGTGHIRGNTIYF.

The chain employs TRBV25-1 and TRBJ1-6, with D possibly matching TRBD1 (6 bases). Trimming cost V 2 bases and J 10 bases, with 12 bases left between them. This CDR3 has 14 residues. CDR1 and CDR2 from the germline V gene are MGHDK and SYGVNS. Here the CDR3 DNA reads TGTGCCAGCAGTGAAGCACAGGGAAACTCACCCCTCCACTTT. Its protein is CASSEAQGNSPLHF.

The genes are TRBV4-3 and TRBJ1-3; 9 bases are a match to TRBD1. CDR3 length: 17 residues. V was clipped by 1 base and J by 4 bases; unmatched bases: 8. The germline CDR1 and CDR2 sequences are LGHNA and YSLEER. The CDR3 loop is CASSQVQGTGMGNTIYF. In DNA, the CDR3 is TGCGCCAGCAGCCAAGTCCAGGGGACAGGGATGGGAAACACCATATATTTT.

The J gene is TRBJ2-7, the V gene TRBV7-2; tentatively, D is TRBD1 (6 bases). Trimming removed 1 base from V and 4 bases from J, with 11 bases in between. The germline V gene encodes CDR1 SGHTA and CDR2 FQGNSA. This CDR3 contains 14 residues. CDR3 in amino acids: CASSLDRVMYEQYF. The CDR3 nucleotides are TGTGCCAGCAGCTTAGACAGGGTAATGTACGAGCAGTACTTC.

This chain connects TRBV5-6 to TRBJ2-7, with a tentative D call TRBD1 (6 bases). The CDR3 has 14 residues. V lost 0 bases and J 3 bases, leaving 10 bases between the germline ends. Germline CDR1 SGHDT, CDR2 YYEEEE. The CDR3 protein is CASSLEGTSYEQYF. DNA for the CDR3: TGTGCCAGCAGCTTGGAAGGGACAAGCTACGAGCAGTACTTC.

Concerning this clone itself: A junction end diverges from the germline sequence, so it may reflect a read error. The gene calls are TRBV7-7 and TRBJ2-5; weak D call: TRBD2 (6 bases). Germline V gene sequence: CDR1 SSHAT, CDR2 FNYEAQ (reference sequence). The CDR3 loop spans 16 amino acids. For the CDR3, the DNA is TGTGCTAGCAGCTTAGGCAAGCGGGCCAACCAAGAGACCCAGTACTTC. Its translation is CASSLGKRANQETQYF.

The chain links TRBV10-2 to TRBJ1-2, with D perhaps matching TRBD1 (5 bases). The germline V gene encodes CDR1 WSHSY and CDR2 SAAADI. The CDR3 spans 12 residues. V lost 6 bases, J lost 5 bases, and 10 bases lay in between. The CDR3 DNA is TGCGCCAGCAGGGGGCGTGCGTATGGCTACACCTTC. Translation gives CASRGRAYGYTF.

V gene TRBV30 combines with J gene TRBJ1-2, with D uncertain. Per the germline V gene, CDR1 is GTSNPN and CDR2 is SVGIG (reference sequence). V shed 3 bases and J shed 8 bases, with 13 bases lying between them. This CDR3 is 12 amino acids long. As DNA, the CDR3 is TGTGCCTGGAGCCCCGGGGTAGGGGGCTACACCTTC. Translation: CAWSPGVGGYTF.

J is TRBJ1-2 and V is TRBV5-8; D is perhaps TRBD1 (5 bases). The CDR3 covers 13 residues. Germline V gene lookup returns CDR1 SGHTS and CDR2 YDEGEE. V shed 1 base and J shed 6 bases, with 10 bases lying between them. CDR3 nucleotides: TGTGCCAGCAGCTTGAGGTGGGGCGATGGCTACACCTTC. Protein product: CASSLRWGDGYTF. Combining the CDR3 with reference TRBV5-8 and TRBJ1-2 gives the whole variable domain EAGVTQSPTHLIKTRGQQATLRCSPISGHTSVYWYQQALGLGLQFLLWYDEGEERNRGNFPPRFSGRQFPNYSSELNVNALELEDSALYLCASSLRWGDGYTFGSGTRLTVV.

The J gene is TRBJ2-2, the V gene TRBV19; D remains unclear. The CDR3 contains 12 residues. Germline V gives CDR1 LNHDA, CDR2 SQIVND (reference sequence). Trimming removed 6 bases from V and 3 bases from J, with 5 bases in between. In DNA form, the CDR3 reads TGTGCCAGTAGCTCCGACACCGGGGAGCTGTTTTTT. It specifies CASSSDTGELFF.

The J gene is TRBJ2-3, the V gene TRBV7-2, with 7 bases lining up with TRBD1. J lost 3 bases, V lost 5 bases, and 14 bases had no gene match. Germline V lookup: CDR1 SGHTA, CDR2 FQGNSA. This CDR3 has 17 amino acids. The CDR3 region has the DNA TGTGCCAGCAGCCCCACTCCCGACAGGGTGGGAACAGATACGCAGTATTTT. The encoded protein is CASSPTPDRVGTDTQYF.